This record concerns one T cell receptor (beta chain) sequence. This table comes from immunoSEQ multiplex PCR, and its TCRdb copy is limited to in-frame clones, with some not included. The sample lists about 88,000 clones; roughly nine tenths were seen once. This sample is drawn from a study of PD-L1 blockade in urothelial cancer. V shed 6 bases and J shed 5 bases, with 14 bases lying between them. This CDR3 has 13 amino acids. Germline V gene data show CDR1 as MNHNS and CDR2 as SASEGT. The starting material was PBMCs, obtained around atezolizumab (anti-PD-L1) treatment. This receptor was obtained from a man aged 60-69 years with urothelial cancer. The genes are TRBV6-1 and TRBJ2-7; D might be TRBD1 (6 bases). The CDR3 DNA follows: TGTGCCAGCAGGCTACAGGGTCTGGACGAGCAGTACTTC. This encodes CASRLQGLDEQYF.